This T cell receptor (beta chain) was recovered during a study of glioma-infiltrating T cells. Using RNA template, CDR3s of TCR alpha and beta were amplified with iRepertoire arm-PCR. TCRdb re-called the multiplex PCR reads through MiXCR, storing one row per CDR3 protein. The sample shows over 120,000 distinct CDR3 sequences, about two fifths of them seen only once. CDR1 and CDR2 (germline): SGDLS, YYNGEE. There are 12 residues in the CDR3. Trimming pared 4 bases from V and 5 bases from J, leaving 8 bases between. With respect to this clonotype: The antigen is not known.

Study conclusions and caveats: Tissue-blood divergence was below expectation in non-neoplastic patients, above in gliomas.

The receptor was isolated from a human donor with low-grade glioma or glioblastoma, undergoing nonglioma brain surgery, or in good health (not recorded which). The sequencing input was glioma tissue, nonneoplastic brain tissue, or PBMCs (not recorded which). The chain couples TRBV9 to TRBJ2-3; D call uncertain. CDR3 sequence (DNA): TGTGCCAGCAGCCCAACTTTAGATACGCAGTATTTT. Residues: CASSPTLDTQYF.